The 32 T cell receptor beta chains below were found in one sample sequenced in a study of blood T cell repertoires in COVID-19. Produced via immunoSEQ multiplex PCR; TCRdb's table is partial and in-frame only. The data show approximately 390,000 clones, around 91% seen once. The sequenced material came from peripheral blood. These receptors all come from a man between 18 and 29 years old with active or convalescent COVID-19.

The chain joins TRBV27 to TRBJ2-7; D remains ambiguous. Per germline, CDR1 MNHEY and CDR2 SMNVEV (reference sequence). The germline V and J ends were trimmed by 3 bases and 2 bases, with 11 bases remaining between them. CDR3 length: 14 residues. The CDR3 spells CASSFGSGTYEQYF. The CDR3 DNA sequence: TGTGCCAGCAGTTTTGGGTCAGGAACCTACGAGCAGTACTTC.

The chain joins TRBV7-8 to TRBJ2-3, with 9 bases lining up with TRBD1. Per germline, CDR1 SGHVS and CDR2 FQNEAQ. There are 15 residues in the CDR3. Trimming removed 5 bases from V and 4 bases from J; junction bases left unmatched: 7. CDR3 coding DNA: TGTGCCAGCAGCCCACAGGGGGCGAGGTCAGATACGCAGTATTTT. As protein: CASSPQGARSDTQYF.

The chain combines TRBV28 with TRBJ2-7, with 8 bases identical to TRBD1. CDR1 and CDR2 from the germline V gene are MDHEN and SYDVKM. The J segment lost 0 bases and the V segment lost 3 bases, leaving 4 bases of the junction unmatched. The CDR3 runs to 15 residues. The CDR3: CASSLTGTGSYEQYF. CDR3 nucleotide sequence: TGTGCCAGCAGTTTGACGGGGACAGGCTCCTACGAGCAGTACTTC.

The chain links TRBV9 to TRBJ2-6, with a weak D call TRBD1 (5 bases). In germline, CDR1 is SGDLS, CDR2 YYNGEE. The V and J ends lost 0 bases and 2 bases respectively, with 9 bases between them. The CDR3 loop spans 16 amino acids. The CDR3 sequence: CASSVVQGAGANVLTF. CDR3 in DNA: TGTGCCAGCAGCGTAGTTCAGGGTGCTGGGGCCAACGTCCTGACTTTC.

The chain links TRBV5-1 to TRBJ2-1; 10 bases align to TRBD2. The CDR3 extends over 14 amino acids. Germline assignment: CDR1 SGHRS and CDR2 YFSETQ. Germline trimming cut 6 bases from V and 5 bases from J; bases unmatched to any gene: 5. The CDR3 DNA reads TGCGCCAGCAAGGGACTAGCGACAAACAATGAGCAGTTCTTC. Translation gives CASKGLATNNEQFF.

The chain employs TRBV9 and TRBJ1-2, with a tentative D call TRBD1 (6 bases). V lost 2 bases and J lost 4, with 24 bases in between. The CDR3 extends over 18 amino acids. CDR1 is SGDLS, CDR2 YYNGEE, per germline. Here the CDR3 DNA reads TGTGCCAGCAGCGTTGGGACCGAGGGGGGGGCTATGAGCTATGGCTACACCTTC. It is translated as CASSVGTEGGAMSYGYTF.

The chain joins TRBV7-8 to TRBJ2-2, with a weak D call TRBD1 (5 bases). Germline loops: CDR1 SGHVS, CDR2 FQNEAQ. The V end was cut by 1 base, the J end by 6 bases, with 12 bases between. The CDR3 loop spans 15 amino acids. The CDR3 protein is CASSLVSRVSGELFF. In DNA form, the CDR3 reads TGTGCCAGCAGCTTAGTTTCCAGGGTTTCCGGGGAGCTGTTTTTT.

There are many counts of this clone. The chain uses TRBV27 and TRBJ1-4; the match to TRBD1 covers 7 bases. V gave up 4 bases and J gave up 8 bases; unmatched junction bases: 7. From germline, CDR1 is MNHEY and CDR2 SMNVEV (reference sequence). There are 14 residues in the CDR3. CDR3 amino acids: CASSYDRDGEKLFF. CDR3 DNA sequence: TGTGCCAGCAGTTACGACAGGGATGGGGAAAAACTGTTTTTT.

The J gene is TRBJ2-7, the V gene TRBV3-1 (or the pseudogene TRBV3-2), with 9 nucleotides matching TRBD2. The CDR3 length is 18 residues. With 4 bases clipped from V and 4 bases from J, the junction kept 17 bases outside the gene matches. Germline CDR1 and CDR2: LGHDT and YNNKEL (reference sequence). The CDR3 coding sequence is TGTGCCAGCAGCCTACCGGGACTAGCTCTTAAACCGGGATACGAGCAGTACTTC. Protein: CASSLPGLALKPGYEQYF.

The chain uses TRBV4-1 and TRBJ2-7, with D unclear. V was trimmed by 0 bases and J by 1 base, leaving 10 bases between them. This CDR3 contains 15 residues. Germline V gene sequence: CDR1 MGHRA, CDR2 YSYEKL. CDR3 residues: CASSQDLQVSYEQYF. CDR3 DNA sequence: TGCGCCAGCAGCCAAGATTTGCAGGTTTCCTACGAGCAGTACTTC.

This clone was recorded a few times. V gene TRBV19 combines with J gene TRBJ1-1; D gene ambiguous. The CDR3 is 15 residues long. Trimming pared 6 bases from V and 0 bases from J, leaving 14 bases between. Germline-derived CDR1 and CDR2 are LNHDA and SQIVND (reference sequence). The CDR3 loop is CASRWADQMNTEAFF. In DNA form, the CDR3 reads TGTGCCAGTAGATGGGCTGATCAAATGAACACTGAAGCTTTCTTT. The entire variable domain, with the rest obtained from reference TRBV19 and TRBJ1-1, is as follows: DGGITQSPKYLFRKEGQNVTLSCEQNLNHDAMYWYRQDPGQGLRLIYYSQIVNDFQKGDIAEGYSVSREKKESFPLTVTSAQKNPTAFYLCASRWADQMNTEAFFGQGTRLTVV.

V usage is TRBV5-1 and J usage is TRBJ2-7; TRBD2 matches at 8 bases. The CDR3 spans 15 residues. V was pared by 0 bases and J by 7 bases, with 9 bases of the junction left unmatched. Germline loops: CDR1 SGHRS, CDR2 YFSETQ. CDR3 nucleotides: TGCGCCAGCAGCTTGGCCGAGACTAGCGTTCAAGAGCAGTACTTC. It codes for CASSLAETSVQEQYF.

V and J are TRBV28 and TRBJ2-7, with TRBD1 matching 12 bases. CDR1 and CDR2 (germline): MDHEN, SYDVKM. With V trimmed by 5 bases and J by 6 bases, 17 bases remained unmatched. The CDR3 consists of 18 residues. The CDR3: CASSARDRGLTELGEQYF. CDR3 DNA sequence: TGTGCCAGCAGTGCCCGGGACAGGGGGCTCACAGAGTTGGGCGAGCAGTACTTC. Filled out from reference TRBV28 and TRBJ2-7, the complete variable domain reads DVKVTQSSRYLVKRTGEKVFLECVQDMDHENMFWYRQDPGLGLRLIYFSYDVKMKEKGDIPEGYSVSREKKERFSLILESASTNQTSMYLCASSARDRGLTELGEQYFGPGTRLTVT.

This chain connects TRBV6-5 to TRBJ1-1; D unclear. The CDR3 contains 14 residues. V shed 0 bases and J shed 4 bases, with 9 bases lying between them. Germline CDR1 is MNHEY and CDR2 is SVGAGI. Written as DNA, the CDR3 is TGTGCCAGCAGTTACTCCCGTAGCGGCACTGAAGCTTTCTTT. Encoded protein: CASSYSRSGTEAFF.

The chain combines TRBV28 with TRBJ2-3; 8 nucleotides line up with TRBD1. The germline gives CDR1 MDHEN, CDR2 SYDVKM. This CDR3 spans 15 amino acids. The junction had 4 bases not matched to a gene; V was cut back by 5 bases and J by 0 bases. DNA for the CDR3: TGTGCCAGCAGTGAGACAGGGGCTAGCACAGATACGCAGTATTTT. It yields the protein CASSETGASTDTQYF.

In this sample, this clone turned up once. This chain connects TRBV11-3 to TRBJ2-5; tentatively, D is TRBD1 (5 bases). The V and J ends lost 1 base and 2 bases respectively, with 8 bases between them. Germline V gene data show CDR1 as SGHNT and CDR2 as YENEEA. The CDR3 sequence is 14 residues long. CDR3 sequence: CASSLGQTQETQYF. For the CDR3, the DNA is TGTGCCAGCAGCTTAGGACAGACTCAAGAGACCCAGTACTTC.

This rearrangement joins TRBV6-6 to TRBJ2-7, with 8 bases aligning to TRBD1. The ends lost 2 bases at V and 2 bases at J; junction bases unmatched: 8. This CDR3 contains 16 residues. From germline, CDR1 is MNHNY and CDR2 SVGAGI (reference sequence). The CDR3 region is CASSYPTGVGAYEQYF. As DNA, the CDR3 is TGTGCCAGCAGTTACCCGACAGGGGTGGGGGCCTACGAGCAGTACTTC.

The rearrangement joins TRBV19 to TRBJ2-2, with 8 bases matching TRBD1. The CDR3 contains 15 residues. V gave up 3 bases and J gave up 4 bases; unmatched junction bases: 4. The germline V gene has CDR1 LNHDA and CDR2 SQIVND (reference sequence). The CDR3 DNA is TGTGCCAGTAGTATTCCGACAGGGGTCACCGGGGAGCTGTTTTTT. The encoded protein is CASSIPTGVTGELFF.

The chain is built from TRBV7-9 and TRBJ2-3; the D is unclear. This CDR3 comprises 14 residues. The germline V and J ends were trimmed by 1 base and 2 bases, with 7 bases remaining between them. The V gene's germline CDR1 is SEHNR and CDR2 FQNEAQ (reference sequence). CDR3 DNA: TGTGCCAGCAGCTTAGTGGCAGACACAGATACGCAGTATTTT. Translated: CASSLVADTDTQYF.

The CDR3 bases are TGTGCCAGCCTCGGTTTAGCGGGGGGGAGGTACGAGCAGTACTTC. Protein sequence: CASLGLAGGRYEQYF. This chain joins TRBV6-5 and TRBJ2-7; 11 positions agree with TRBD2. The CDR3 sequence is 15 residues long. The germline V gene has CDR1 MNHEY and CDR2 SVGAGI. V was pared by 8 bases and J by 4 bases, with 10 bases of the junction left unmatched.

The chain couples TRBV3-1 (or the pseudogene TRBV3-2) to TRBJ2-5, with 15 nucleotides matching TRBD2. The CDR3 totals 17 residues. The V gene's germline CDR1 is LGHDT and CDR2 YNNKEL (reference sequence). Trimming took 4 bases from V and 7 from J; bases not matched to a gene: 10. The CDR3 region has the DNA TGTGCCAGCAGCCGGGGGACTAGCGGGGGGCCGTTTGGGACCCAGTACTTC. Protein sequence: CASSRGTSGGPFGTQYF.

CDR3 sequence (DNA): TGTGCCAGCAGTAGAGAACAGGGTATCGGCACTGAAGCTTTCTTT. The encoded protein is CASSREQGIGTEAFF. The rearrangement links TRBV2 to TRBJ1-1; the D gene is possibly TRBD1 (6 bases). The V gene's germline CDR1 is SNHLY and CDR2 FYNNEI. Trimming shortened V by 5 bases and J by 4 bases, and 17 bases separated the two germline ends. The CDR3 has 15 amino acids.

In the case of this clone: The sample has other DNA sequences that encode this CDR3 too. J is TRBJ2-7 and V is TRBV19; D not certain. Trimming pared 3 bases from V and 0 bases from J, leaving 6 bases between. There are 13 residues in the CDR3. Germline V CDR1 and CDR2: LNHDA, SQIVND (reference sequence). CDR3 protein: CASSIVSSYEQYF. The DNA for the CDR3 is TGTGCCAGTAGTATCGTCAGCTCCTACGAGCAGTACTTC.

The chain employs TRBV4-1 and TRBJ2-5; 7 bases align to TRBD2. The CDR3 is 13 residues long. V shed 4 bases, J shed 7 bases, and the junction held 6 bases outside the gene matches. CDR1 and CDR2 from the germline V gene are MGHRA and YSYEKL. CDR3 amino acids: CASSLAGSSTQYF. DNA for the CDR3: TGCGCCAGCAGCCTAGCGGGCTCCTCGACCCAGTACTTC.

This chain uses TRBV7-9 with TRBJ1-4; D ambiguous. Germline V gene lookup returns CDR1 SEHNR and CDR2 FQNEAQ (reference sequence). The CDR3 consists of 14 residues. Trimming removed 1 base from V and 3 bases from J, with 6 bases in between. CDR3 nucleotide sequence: TGTGCCAGCAGCTTAGGGGGAGCTAATGAAAAACTGTTTTTT. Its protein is CASSLGGANEKLFF.

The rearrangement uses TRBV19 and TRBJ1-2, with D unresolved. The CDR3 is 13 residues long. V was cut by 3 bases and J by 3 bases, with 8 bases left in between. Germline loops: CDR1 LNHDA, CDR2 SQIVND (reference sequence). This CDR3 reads CASSMGGDYGYTF. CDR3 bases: TGTGCCAGTAGTATGGGAGGAGACTATGGCTACACCTTC.

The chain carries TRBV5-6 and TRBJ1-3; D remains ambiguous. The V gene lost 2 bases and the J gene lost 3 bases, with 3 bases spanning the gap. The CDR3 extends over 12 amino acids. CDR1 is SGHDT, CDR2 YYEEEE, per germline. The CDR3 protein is CASSFLGNTIYF. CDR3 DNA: TGTGCCAGCAGCTTCCTTGGAAACACCATATATTTT. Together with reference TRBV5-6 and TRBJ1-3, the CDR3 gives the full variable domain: DAGVTQSPTHLIKTRGQQVTLRCSPKSGHDTVSWYQQALGQGPQFIFQYYEEEERQRGNFPDRFSGHQFPNYSSELNVNALLLGDSALYLCASSFLGNTIYFGEGSWLTVV.

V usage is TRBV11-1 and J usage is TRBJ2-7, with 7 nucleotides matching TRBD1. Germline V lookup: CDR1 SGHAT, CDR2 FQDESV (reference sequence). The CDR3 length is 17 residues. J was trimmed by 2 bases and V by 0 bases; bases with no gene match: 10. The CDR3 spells CASSLAASGTDPYEQYF. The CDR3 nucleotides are TGTGCCAGCAGCTTAGCGGCGTCGGGGACAGACCCCTACGAGCAGTACTTC.

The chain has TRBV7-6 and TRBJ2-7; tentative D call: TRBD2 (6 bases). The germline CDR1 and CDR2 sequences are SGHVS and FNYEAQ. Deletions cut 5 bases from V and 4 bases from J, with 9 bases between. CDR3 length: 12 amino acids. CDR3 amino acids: CASSPGTYEQYF. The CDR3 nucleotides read TGTGCCAGCAGCCCCGGGACTTACGAGCAGTACTTC.

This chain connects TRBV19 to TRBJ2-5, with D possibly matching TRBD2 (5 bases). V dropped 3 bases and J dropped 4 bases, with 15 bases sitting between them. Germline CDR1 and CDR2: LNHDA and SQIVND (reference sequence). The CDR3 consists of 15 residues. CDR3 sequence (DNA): TGTGCCAGTAGTATGTCAGGAGGTTTGTCAGAGACCCAGTACTTC. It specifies CASSMSGGLSETQYF.

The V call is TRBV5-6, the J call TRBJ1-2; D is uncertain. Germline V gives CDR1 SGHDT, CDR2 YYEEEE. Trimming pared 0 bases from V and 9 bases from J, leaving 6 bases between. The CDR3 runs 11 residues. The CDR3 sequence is CASSLGLSYTF. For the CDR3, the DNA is TGTGCCAGCAGCTTGGGGCTGAGCTACACCTTC.

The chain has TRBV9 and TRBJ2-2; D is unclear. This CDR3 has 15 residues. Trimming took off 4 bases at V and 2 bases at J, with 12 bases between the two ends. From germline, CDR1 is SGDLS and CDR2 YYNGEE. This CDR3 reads CASSPQTRNTGELFF. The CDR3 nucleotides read TGTGCCAGCAGCCCCCAAACTCGAAACACCGGGGAGCTGTTTTTT.